Each of the 17 T cell receptor beta chains below was sequenced from the same sample in a study of Ad26.COV2.S vaccination and SARS-CoV-2 variants. This sample's treatment: around 19 received Ad26.COV2.S at low or high dose, single or two shots; roughly five received placebo; per-sample allocation not given. Samples were taken on day 63 after the first vaccine or placebo injection. Libraries were prepared by immunoSEQ multiplex PCR; TCRdb keeps only in-frame clonotypes and omits some of them. The repertoire holds 350,000 to 400,000 clones, with 70% to 90% as singletons. The sample in question was peripheral blood, obtained in a trial of Ad26.COV2.S vaccine versus placebo. These receptor sequences come from a person between 18 and 59 years old who received the Ad26.COV2.S COVID-19 vaccine or a placebo.

The V gene is TRBV11-2, the J gene TRBJ2-7; D might be TRBD1 (6 bases). Germline CDR1 SGHAT, CDR2 FQNNGV. The CDR3 contains 17 residues. Trimming left V 0 bases short and J 2 bases short, with 17 bases between. CDR3 coding DNA: TGTGCCAGCAGCTTAGATCACGTCAGGGGCTCAACCTACGAGCAGTACTTC. Its protein product is CASSLDHVRGSTYEQYF.

The V gene is TRBV6-5, the J gene TRBJ2-2, with 7 bases lining up with TRBD1. Per germline, CDR1 MNHEY and CDR2 SVGAGI. V shed 2 bases, J shed 5 bases, and the junction held 5 bases outside the gene matches. This CDR3 contains 15 residues. In nucleotides, the CDR3 is TGTGCCAGCAGTTACACCAGGGGGTGGACCGGGGAGCTGTTTTTT. It codes for CASSYTRGWTGELFF.

The V and J genes are TRBV12-3 or TRBV12-4 and TRBJ1-5; D unclear. V was cut by 4 bases and J by 3 bases, with 7 bases left in between. The length of the CDR3 is 13 residues. The CDR3 DNA follows: TGTGCCAGCAGTTCCGGGCTCAATCAGCCCCAGCATTTT. This gives the protein CASSSGLNQPQHF.

The chain has TRBV11-2 and TRBJ2-3; D possibly corresponds to TRBD1 (6 bases). V was clipped by 4 bases and J by 6 bases, with 14 bases between them. The CDR3 runs 14 residues. The V gene's germline CDR1 is SGHAT and CDR2 FQNNGV. The CDR3 loop is CASSSDRFFDTQYF. The CDR3 DNA follows: TGTGCCAGCAGCTCGGACAGATTTTTCGATACGCAGTATTTT.

The rearrangement uses TRBV15 and TRBJ2-7, with D unresolved. CDR1 and CDR2 (germline): LNHNV, YYDKDF (reference sequence). The CDR3 is 14 residues long. Deletions cut 0 bases from V and 2 bases from J, with 8 bases between. The CDR3 loop is CATSRDSAAYEQYF. In DNA, the CDR3 is TGTGCCACCAGCAGAGACAGCGCCGCCTACGAGCAGTACTTC.

This clone has a single count. A read error may account for a junction end that differs from germline. V gene TRBV4-3 combines with J gene TRBJ2-7; D possibly uses TRBD1 or TRBD2 (5 bases each). CDR1 and CDR2 (germline): LGHNA, YSLEER. The CDR3 totals 12 residues. The CDR3 DNA is TGCGCCAGCAGCCATGATGGGACGGCCCTCTTCTTC. Its protein is CASSHDGTALFF.

The chain recombines TRBV7-9 with TRBJ1-3; 9 bases line up with TRBD1. The V gene's germline CDR1 is SEHNR and CDR2 FQNEAQ (reference sequence). Trimming at V came to 5 bases and at J to 8 bases, leaving 13 bases not matched to a gene. CDR3 size: 16 residues. CDR3 coding DNA: TGTGCCAGCAGCGTCACCGGGACAGGGAAGTGGGACACCATATATTTT. Protein: CASSVTGTGKWDTIYF.

The rearrangement uses TRBV7-9 and TRBJ2-5, with D tentatively TRBD2 (5 bases). This CDR3 has 14 amino acids. Trimming stripped 2 bases from V and 5 bases from J, with 12 bases between. Germline V gives CDR1 SEHNR, CDR2 FQNEAQ (reference sequence). CDR3: CASSLPRDLETQYF. CDR3 DNA: TGTGCCAGCAGCTTACCGAGGGATTTGGAGACCCAGTACTTC. The entire variable domain, with the rest obtained from reference TRBV7-9 and TRBJ2-5, is as follows: DTGVSQNPRHKITKRGQNVTFRCDPISEHNRLYWYRQTLGQGPEFLTYFQNEAQLEKSRLLSDRFSAERPKGSFSTLEIQRTEQGDSAMYLCASSLPRDLETQYFGPGTRLLVL.

This chain connects TRBV7-9 to TRBJ2-1; TRBD1 aligns across 7 bases. The CDR3 consists of 14 residues. J gave up 8 bases and V 5 bases, and 9 bases lay outside the gene matches. CDR1 is SEHNR and CDR2 is FQNEAQ in the germline V gene (reference sequence). The CDR3, as DNA: TGTGCCAGCAGCCCGACAGGGAACGAGGATGAGCAGTTCTTC. Protein sequence: CASSPTGNEDEQFF.

This chain links TRBV5-4 with TRBJ2-5, with D perhaps assigned TRBD1 or TRBD2 (7 bases each). This CDR3 spans 15 amino acids. Per the germline V gene, CDR1 is SGHNT and CDR2 is YYREEE (reference sequence). The germline V and J ends were trimmed by 4 bases and 5 bases, with 18 bases remaining between them. The CDR3 reads CASSAPGGGGETQYF. CDR3 bases: TGTGCCAGCAGCGCGCCAGGGGGGGGCGGCGAGACCCAGTACTTC.

J is TRBJ1-2 and V is TRBV12-1; no DNA check was done on the table's D call, TRBD1. TRBV12-1 represents a pseudogene. The CDR3 extends over 12 amino acids. CDR3 in DNA: TGTGCCAGCAGCAGGCACAGGGGTGGCTACACCTTC. It is translated as CASSRHRGGYTF.

V gene TRBV4-1 combines with J gene TRBJ2-2; D may match TRBD1 or TRBD2 (5 bases each). Germline CDR1 is MGHRA and CDR2 is YSYEKL. The CDR3 totals 17 residues. V lost 5 bases, J lost 1 base, and 17 bases lay in between. The CDR3 here is CASSFQPRGENTGELFF. CDR3 nucleotide sequence: TGCGCCAGCAGCTTCCAACCCCGGGGCGAGAACACCGGGGAGCTGTTTTTT.

This chain links TRBV15 with TRBJ1-2; D is uncertain. CDR1 is LNHNV, CDR2 YYDKDF, per germline (reference sequence). Trimming removed 5 bases from V and 6 bases from J, with 22 bases in between. CDR3 size: 16 residues. This chain's CDR3 is CATSDYTPAPSDGYTF. The CDR3 nucleotides are TGTGCCACCAGCGATTACACCCCCGCTCCAAGCGATGGCTACACCTTC.

V and J are TRBV6-1 and TRBJ2-7; no definite D call. CDR3 length: 15 residues. Trimming removed 3 bases from V and 0 bases from J, with 12 bases in between. Germline V lookup: CDR1 MNHNS, CDR2 SASEGT. The CDR3 DNA is TGTGCCAGCAGTGATTTCGGTCGGAGCTCCTACGAGCAGTACTTC. This encodes CASSDFGRSSYEQYF.

The V and J genes are TRBV16 and TRBJ2-5; perhaps TRBD2 as D (5 bases). V was pared by 2 bases and J by 5 bases, with 9 bases between. The length of the CDR3 is 13 residues. CDR1 KGHSY and CDR2 FQNENV come from the germline V gene. This CDR3 is CASSQPEGETQYF. Here the CDR3 DNA reads TGTGCCAGCAGCCAACCCGAGGGTGAGACCCAGTACTTC.

The CDR3 coding sequence is TGTGCCAGCAGCTTACGACGGTTTGGGTACGAGCAGTACTTC. The encoded protein is CASSLRRFGYEQYF. The chain recombines TRBV7-8 with TRBJ2-7; D gene ambiguous. V was pared by 2 bases and J by 4 bases, with 12 bases between. The CDR3 covers 14 residues. CDR1 and CDR2 (germline): SGHVS, FQNEAQ. The entire variable domain, with the rest obtained from reference TRBV7-8 and TRBJ2-7, is as follows: GAGVSQSPRYKVAKRGQDVALRCDPISGHVSLFWYQQALGQGPEFLTYFQNEAQLDKSGLPSDRFFAERPEGSVSTLKIQRTQQEDSAVYLCASSLRRFGYEQYFGPGTRLTVT.

The chain recombines TRBV30 with TRBJ1-1, with D perhaps TRBD1 (6 bases). Germline values: CDR1 GTSNPN, CDR2 SVGIG (reference sequence). Trimming shortened V by 3 bases and J by 5 bases, and 10 bases separated the two germline ends. This CDR3 is built from 12 residues. CDR3 sequence: CAWREGVTEAFF. For the CDR3, the DNA is TGTGCCTGGAGGGAGGGGGTGACTGAAGCTTTCTTT.